A single sample is the source of the 26 T cell receptor beta chains below, sequenced in a study of blood T cell repertoires in COVID-19. Clones were sequenced by immunoSEQ multiplex PCR, and TCRdb holds only the in-frame ones, with some missing. The table includes about 160,000 clones, 82% detected once. The sample was peripheral blood. These receptors were taken from a woman aged 40 to 49 with COVID-19, enrolled during active disease.

The V gene is TRBV28, the J gene TRBJ2-3, with 8 nucleotides matching TRBD2. Unmatched junction bases numbered 7, after V lost 5 bases and J lost 0 bases. Germline values: CDR1 MDHEN, CDR2 SYDVKM. This CDR3 is 16 amino acids long. The CDR3 nucleotides are TGTGCCAGCAGTCTAACTAGCGGACTAAGCACAGATACGCAGTATTTT. As protein: CASSLTSGLSTDTQYF.

V and J are TRBV18 and TRBJ2-7, with D tentatively TRBD2 (6 bases). Germline CDR1 is KGHSH and CDR2 is LQKENI. Trimming pared 2 bases from V and 1 base from J, leaving 15 bases between. CDR3 length: 16 amino acids. The CDR3 loop reads CASSPDTGGRSYEQYF. In DNA form, the CDR3 reads TGTGCCAGCTCACCAGATACCGGAGGGAGGTCCTACGAGCAGTACTTC. Full variable domain (missing parts from reference TRBV18 and TRBJ2-7): NAGVMQNPRHLVRRRGQEARLRCSPMKGHSHVYWYRQLPEEGLKFMVYLQKENIIDESGMPKERFSAEFPKEGPSILRIQQVVRGDSAAYFCASSPDTGGRSYEQYFGPGTRLTVT.

V gene TRBV10-3 combines with J gene TRBJ2-3; TRBD2 matches at 16 bases. Germline V CDR1 and CDR2: ENHRY, SYGVKD. The CDR3 spans 17 residues. V was clipped by 4 bases and J by 1 base; unmatched bases: 2. CDR3 nucleotide sequence: TGTGCCATCAGTGGTGGGACTAGCGGGAGGGGCACAGATACGCAGTATTTT. This translates into CAISGGTSGRGTDTQYF.

This sequence joins TRBV2 and TRBJ2-1; TRBD2 matches at 7 bases. This CDR3 comprises 13 residues. Per germline, CDR1 SNHLY and CDR2 FYNNEI. V was clipped by 10 bases and J by 7 bases; unmatched bases: 10. As DNA, the CDR3 is TGTGCCAAACGACTAGCATCGTTGAATGAGCAGTTCTTC. It encodes CAKRLASLNEQFF.

The chain recombines TRBV5-1 with TRBJ1-2, with 7 bases aligning to TRBD1. Germline V gene lookup returns CDR1 SGHRS and CDR2 YFSETQ. CDR3 length: 16 residues. V gave up 0 bases and J gave up 4 bases; unmatched junction bases: 9. CDR3 bases: TGCGCCAGCAGCTTGGGTCGGAGACAGGGCCCCTATGGCTACACCTTC. It encodes CASSLGRRQGPYGYTF. Drawing the rest from reference TRBV5-1 and TRBJ1-2, the complete variable domain is KAGVTQTPRYLIKTRGQQVTLSCSPISGHRSVSWYQQTPGQGLQFLFEYFSETQRNKGNFPGRFSGRQFSNSRSEMNVSTLELGDSALYLCASSLGRRQGPYGYTFGSGTRLTVV.

The rearrangement uses TRBV10-2 and TRBJ2-3; perhaps TRBD1 as D (5 bases). From germline, CDR1 is WSHSY and CDR2 SAAADI. The CDR3 is made up of 13 amino acids. V shed 7 bases and J shed 5 bases, with 13 bases lying between them. The CDR3: CASKGVDGDTQYF. The CDR3 DNA follows: TGCGCCAGCAAAGGGGTGGATGGAGATACGCAGTATTTT.

This clone is medium-sized within its sample. The genes are TRBV30 and TRBJ1-5; 7 positions match TRBD1. The V segment lost 5 bases and the J segment 9 bases; nucleotides outside the gene matches: 13. Germline CDR1 GTSNPN, CDR2 SVGIG (reference sequence). The CDR3 is 14 amino acids. The CDR3 DNA sequence: TGTGCCTGGGGCCCACAGGGGAGTGATCTGCCCCAGCATTTT. This gives the protein CAWGPQGSDLPQHF.

CDR3 DNA sequence: TGTGCCTGGAGTCCCCAAGCACTAAACTATGGCTACACCTTC. Residues: CAWSPQALNYGYTF. The chain has TRBV30 and TRBJ1-2; D gene unclear. V was shortened by 2 bases and J by 2 bases, with 12 bases between the two germline ends. The V gene's germline CDR1 is GTSNPN and CDR2 SVGIG (reference sequence). The CDR3 is 14 residues long.

The CDR3 DNA follows: TGTGCCAGCATCCCGGGTGGAGGGTTGGGGCATTCACCCCTCCACTTT. This sequence encodes CASIPGGGLGHSPLHF. The chain uses TRBV7-2 and TRBJ1-6; possibly TRBD1 for D (5 bases). With 7 bases removed from V and 8 bases from J, the gap between germline ends came to 21 bases. Germline lookup yields CDR1 SGHTA and CDR2 FQGNSA. The CDR3 has 16 amino acids.

The chain employs TRBV28 and TRBJ1-1; D not certain. The ends were cut back, 6 bases at V and 5 bases at J, with 16 bases in the middle. Germline lookup yields CDR1 MDHEN and CDR2 SYDVKM. The CDR3 runs 14 residues. The CDR3 bases are TGTGCCAGCAGATTACCCCTAACGGGAACTGAAGCTTTCTTT. As protein: CASRLPLTGTEAFF.

This clone has only one observation. V and J are TRBV24-1 and TRBJ2-5; 8 bases are shared with TRBD1. V was clipped by 1 base and J by 2 bases; unmatched bases: 5. The germline gives CDR1 KGHDR, CDR2 SFDVKD. The CDR3 runs to 16 residues. The CDR3, as DNA: TGTGCCACCAGTGATTTCGGGACAGGAGATCAAGAGACCCAGTACTTC. Residues: CATSDFGTGDQETQYF.

The CDR3 loop is CASSMTATEAFF. The CDR3 DNA is TGTGCCAGTAGTATGACAGCGACTGAAGCTTTCTTT. The rearrangement uses TRBV19 and TRBJ1-1; a weak D match, TRBD1 (5 bases). The V gene's germline CDR1 is LNHDA and CDR2 SQIVND (reference sequence). The CDR3 runs to 12 residues. With 3 bases removed from V and 5 bases from J, the gap between germline ends came to 7 bases. The variable domain in full, with the rest retrieved from reference TRBV19 and TRBJ1-1, is DGGITQSPKYLFRKEGQNVTLSCEQNLNHDAMYWYRQDPGQGLRLIYYSQIVNDFQKGDIAEGYSVSREKKESFPLTVTSAQKNPTAFYLCASSMTATEAFFGQGTRLTVV.

This clone appeared a few times. The chain carries TRBV28 and TRBJ2-7; 15 positions match TRBD2. Germline V gives CDR1 MDHEN, CDR2 SYDVKM. The CDR3 consists of 17 residues. The V segment lost 6 bases and the J segment 5 bases; nucleotides outside the gene matches: 11. The CDR3 DNA reads as TGTGCCAGCAGCTCCGGGACTAGCGGGAGGTATCGGGACGAGCAGTACTTC. It is translated as CASSSGTSGRYRDEQYF.

Regarding this clone: One junction end disagrees with the germline gene, perhaps due to a read error. The chain combines TRBV5-4 with TRBJ2-5; no clear D. Looked up from germline, CDR1 is SGHNT and CDR2 is YYREEE (reference sequence). The CDR3 covers 13 residues. CDR3 residues: CASSSPDKEAQYF. The CDR3 bases are TGTGCCAGCAGCTCACCGGATAAAGAGGCCCAGTACTTC.

The J gene is TRBJ2-5, the V gene TRBV7-6; 7 nucleotides line up with TRBD1. Germline CDR1 is SGHVS and CDR2 is FNYEAQ. J was trimmed by 5 bases and V by 4 bases; bases with no gene match: 13. The CDR3 is 16 amino acids. The CDR3 loop is CASSSTTRTGGETQYF. CDR3 nucleotides: TGTGCCAGCAGCTCCACCACACGGACAGGCGGGGAGACCCAGTACTTC.

This sequence joins TRBV6-5 and TRBJ2-5, with no clear D. Germline CDR1 reads MNHEY; CDR2 reads SVGAGI. The CDR3 consists of 13 residues. V lost 5 bases, J lost 1 base, and 8 bases lay in between. The CDR3 nucleotides are TGTGCCAGCAGTATGGCAGTCCAAGAGACCCAGTACTTC. Its translation: CASSMAVQETQYF.

This rearrangement joins TRBV15 to TRBJ1-1; TRBD1 matches 9 bases. V was pared by 2 bases and J by 5 bases, with 12 bases of the junction left unmatched. CDR1 and CDR2 from the germline V gene are LNHNV and YYDKDF (reference sequence). The CDR3 runs 17 residues. CDR3 region: CATSRMFSGTGKTEAFF. Written as DNA, the CDR3 is TGTGCCACCAGCAGAATGTTTAGCGGGACAGGGAAAACTGAAGCTTTCTTT.

V usage is TRBV10-1 and J usage is TRBJ2-3; 8 bases align to TRBD1. This CDR3 contains 14 residues. The V gene's germline CDR1 is WNHNN and CDR2 SYGVQD (reference sequence). V was pared by 4 bases and J by 8 bases, with 8 bases of the junction left unmatched. DNA of the CDR3: TGCGCCAGCAGTGTAGGACAGGGCGTTGGTACGCAGTATTTT. Amino acid sequence: CASSVGQGVGTQYF.

The rearrangement joins TRBV15 to TRBJ2-3; 9 bases match TRBD2. The germline V gene encodes CDR1 LNHNV and CDR2 YYDKDF (reference sequence). This CDR3 spans 17 amino acids. Trimming took 0 bases from V and 8 from J; bases not matched to a gene: 12. CDR3 region: CATSRDSPSGVTITQYF. CDR3 coding DNA: TGTGCCACCAGCAGAGATTCGCCTAGCGGGGTCACCATTACGCAGTATTTT.

This clone was observed a single time. V usage is TRBV23-1 and J usage is TRBJ2-7, with TRBD1 matching over 7 bases. TRBV23-1 is labeled an ORF, and its function is uncertain. The CDR3 runs 18 residues. The junction had 13 bases not matched to a gene; V was cut back by 0 bases and J by 2 bases. The DNA for the CDR3 is TGCGCCAGCAGTCAATCGCCCGGGCGTCTAGGGGGCCCCTACGAGCAGTACTTC. This gives the protein CASSQSPGRLGGPYEQYF.

This clone was seen only once. The rearrangement uses TRBV14 and TRBJ2-1, with a possible D match to TRBD2 (6 bases). This CDR3 comprises 15 residues. Between the trimmed V and J ends, which lost 2 bases and 4 bases, there was a span of 12 bases. Germline V lookup: CDR1 SGHDN, CDR2 FVKESK. This CDR3 is CASSQTGTGYNEQFF. CDR3 nucleotide sequence: TGTGCCAGCAGCCAAACCGGGACTGGTTACAATGAGCAGTTCTTC. Looking up the rest from reference TRBV14 and TRBJ2-1 gives the full variable domain: EAGVTQFPSHSVIEKGQTVTLRCDPISGHDNLYWYRRVMGKEIKFLLHFVKESKQDESGMPNNRFLAERTGGTYSTLKVQPAELEDSGVYFCASSQTGTGYNEQFFGPGTRLTVL.

This clone appeared once. The chain uses TRBV23-1 and TRBJ2-3, with D possibly matching TRBD1 (5 bases). TRBV23-1 is marked as an open reading frame, function uncertain. Trimming shortened V by 3 bases and J by 4 bases, and 26 bases separated the two germline ends. This CDR3 has 19 residues. The CDR3 region has the DNA TGCGCCAGCAGTCACCCAAGGACAAGGTCTGCTCTCGCCGCAGATACGCAGTATTTT. Its protein is CASSHPRTRSALAADTQYF.

The CDR3 nucleotides are TGTGCCAGCAGCCACGCTCGGACAGGGGGAATGGGAGAGCCCCAGCATTTT. Encoded protein: CASSHARTGGMGEPQHF. This chain uses TRBV5-5 with TRBJ1-5; the match to TRBD1 covers 10 bases. Per germline, CDR1 SGHKS and CDR2 YYEKEE (reference sequence). The CDR3 runs to 17 residues. Trimming at V came to 4 bases and at J to 8 bases, leaving 15 bases not matched to a gene.

The V gene is TRBV28, the J gene TRBJ2-6; possible D gene TRBD1, 6 bases. The ends were cut back, 5 bases at V and 3 bases at J, with 23 bases in the middle. Germline assignment: CDR1 MDHEN and CDR2 SYDVKM. The CDR3 spans 19 residues. The CDR3 spells CASSPSSPTGPRGANVLTF. CDR3 nucleotides: TGTGCCAGCAGTCCTAGTTCACCGACAGGCCCTCGTGGGGCCAACGTCCTGACTTTC.

V usage is TRBV5-1 and J usage is TRBJ2-7; D is unclear. Germline values: CDR1 SGHRS, CDR2 YFSETQ. The germline V and J ends were trimmed by 0 bases and 6 bases, with 10 bases remaining between them. This CDR3 spans 13 amino acids. The CDR3 region is CASSLGPQSEQYF. The CDR3 coding sequence is TGCGCCAGCAGCTTGGGACCACAGAGCGAGCAGTACTTC.

The rearrangement links TRBV7-9 to TRBJ2-4; the D gene is possibly TRBD1 (5 bases). The germline CDR1 and CDR2 sequences are SEHNR and FQNEAQ (reference sequence). The CDR3 length is 13 residues. Trimming stripped 4 bases from V and 13 bases from J, with 17 bases between. The DNA of the CDR3 is TGTGCCAGCAGCTACTCAGGGATCCGAGGACAGTACTTC. This gives the protein CASSYSGIRGQYF.